This T cell receptor beta chain is drawn from a study of T cell changes during pregnancy in multiple sclerosis. Using immunoSEQ multiplex PCR, the repertoire was profiled, and TCRdb retains in-frame clones only, with some absent. The table shows about 79,000 clones, with around nine tenths occurring only once. Germline V gene lookup returns CDR1 MNHEY and CDR2 SMNVEV (reference sequence). V was clipped by 6 bases and J by 3 bases; unmatched bases: 3. There are 14 residues in the CDR3. The TCR sequence derives from a female donor with multiple sclerosis, enrolled in a pregnancy study. The material sequenced was CD4+ T cells from peripheral blood mononuclear cells, taken in the second trimester of pregnancy. The chain is built from TRBV27 and TRBJ2-2, with 8 nucleotides matching TRBD1. CDR3 DNA sequence: TGTGCCAGCAGGACAGGGGAGTACACCGGGGAGCTGTTTTTT. This translates into CASRTGEYTGELFF.